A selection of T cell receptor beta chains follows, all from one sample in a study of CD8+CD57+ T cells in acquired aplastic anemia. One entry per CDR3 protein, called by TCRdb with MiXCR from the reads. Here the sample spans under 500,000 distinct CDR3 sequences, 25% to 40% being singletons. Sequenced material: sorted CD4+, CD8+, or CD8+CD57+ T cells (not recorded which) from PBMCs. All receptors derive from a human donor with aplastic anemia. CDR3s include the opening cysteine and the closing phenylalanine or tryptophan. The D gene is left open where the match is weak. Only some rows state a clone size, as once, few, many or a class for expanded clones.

CASSLLSGLVRETQYF,TGTGCCAGCAGTCTACTGTCAGGACTAGTCCGGGAGACCCAGTACTTC,.,TRBV7-2,TRBD2,TRBJ2-5
CASSRLDNYEQYF,TGTGCCAGCAGTCGGCTAGATAACTACGAGCAGTACTTC,many,TRBV2,.,TRBJ2-7
CATTVRDRNPNYGYTF,TGTGCCACCACCGTAAGGGACAGGAATCCGAACTATGGCTACACCTTC,many,TRBV15,TRBD1,TRBJ1-2
CAISLTSGAYNEQFF,TGTGCCATCAGTTTGACTAGCGGAGCCTACAATGAGCAGTTCTTC,.,TRBV10-3,TRBD2,TRBJ2-1
CASRTLATSDTQYF,TGTGCCAGCAGAACGCTAGCGACGTCAGATACGCAGTATTTT,few,TRBV10-3,.,TRBJ2-3
CASGLWDYTNTGELFF,TGTGCCAGCGGGTTATGGGACTACACGAACACCGGGGAGCTGTTTTTT,.,TRBV19,TRBD2,TRBJ2-2
CTSSAQGYPYEQYF,TGCACCAGCAGCGCACAGGGTTACCCCTACGAGCAGTACTTC,.,TRBV4-3,.,TRBJ2-7
CASTGSRQVNTEAFF,TGTGCCAGCACCGGTTCCCGACAGGTGAACACTGAAGCTTTCTTT,many,TRBV2,.,TRBJ1-1
CASRRTGTWNTEAFF,TGTGCCAGCAGACGGACAGGGACGTGGAACACTGAAGCTTTCTTT,.,TRBV2,TRBD1,TRBJ1-1
CASSSPWGQWRDYGYTF,TGTGCCAGCAGTTCACCCTGGGGACAGTGGAGGGACTATGGCTACACCTTC,.,TRBV6-5,TRBD1,TRBJ1-2
CSAIRASDSYEQYF,TGCAGTGCGATACGGGCTAGCGACTCCTACGAGCAGTACTTC,many,TRBV20-1,.,TRBJ2-7
CASSYSPTAALLSPLHF,TGTGCCAGCAGTTACTCACCGACCGCTGCGTTATTATCACCCCTCCACTTT,few,TRBV6-6,.,TRBJ1-6
CASSPGTGLPYGYTF,TGTGCCAGCAGCCCCGGGACAGGTCTCCCCTATGGCTACACCTTC,once,TRBV7-8,TRBD1,TRBJ1-2
CASTFVGFNEKLFF,TGTGCCAGTACCTTTGTAGGATTCAATGAAAAACTGTTTTTT,many,TRBV19,.,TRBJ1-4
CASSATMTMYSPLHF,TGTGCCAGCAGTGCTACGATGACCATGTATTCACCCCTCCACTTT,.,TRBV6-1,.,TRBJ1-6
CASSQAPYLGDQPQHF,TGCGCCAGCAGCCAAGCTCCCTATTTAGGGGATCAGCCCCAGCATTTT,few,TRBV4-3,.,TRBJ1-5
CASSVQAESSYNEQFF,TGTGCCAGCAGCGTCCAAGCGGAGAGCTCCTACAATGAGCAGTTCTTC,.,TRBV9,.,TRBJ2-1
CSVPGHQGNGYTF,TGCAGCGTCCCGGGACACCAGGGGAATGGCTACACCTTC,many,TRBV29-1,.,TRBJ1-2
CATSSGTARETQYF,TGTGCCACCAGCAGCGGGACAGCCCGGGAGACCCAGTACTTC,.,TRBV15,TRBD1,TRBJ2-5
CASSLWDEQYF,TGTGCCAGCAGTTTATGGGACGAGCAGTACTTC,.,TRBV12-3/TRBV12-4,.,TRBJ2-7
CASSPRTGEGNEQYF,TGTGCCAGCTCACCTCGGACAGGGGAAGGAAACGAGCAGTACTTC,.,TRBV18,TRBD1,TRBJ2-7
CSVERPTEAFF,TGCAGCGTTGAACGGCCCACTGAAGCTTTCTTT,many,TRBV29-1,.,TRBJ1-1
CASRGDKNIQYF,TGTGCCAGCAGAGGGGATAAAAACATTCAGTACTTC,.,TRBV11-1,.,TRBJ2-4
CSARDKRGIVRGTQYF,TGCAGTGCTAGAGATAAGCGCGGCATAGTGAGAGGGACCCAGTACTTC,.,TRBV20-1,.,TRBJ2-5
CASSARQGATGELFF,TGTGCCAGTAGTGCCCGACAGGGGGCAACCGGGGAGCTGTTTTTT,.,TRBV19,TRBD1,TRBJ2-2
CASSLGLGGSEAFF,TGTGCCAGCAGCTTAGGCTTAGGGGGATCTGAAGCTTTCTTT,.,TRBV7-3,.,TRBJ1-1
CASSDQPGQETQYF,TGTGCCAGTAGTGACCAGCCGGGTCAAGAGACCCAGTACTTC,.,TRBV19,.,TRBJ2-5
CASAKENTIYF,TGTGCCAGCGCCAAGGAAAACACCATATATTTT,many,TRBV7-2,.,TRBJ1-3
CASSLLGGLATDTQYF,TGTGCCAGCAGCCTACTAGGGGGGCTGGCCACAGATACGCAGTATTTT,few,TRBV2,.,TRBJ2-3
CASSYGRQSYEQYF,TGTGCCAGTAGTTATGGACGGCAAAGCTACGAGCAGTACTTC,many,TRBV19,.,TRBJ2-7
CASSEYGGGQPQHF,TGTGCCAGCAGTGAATATGGGGGAGGTCAGCCCCAGCATTTT,many,TRBV25-1,.,TRBJ1-5
CASSPPVPNSPLHF,TGTGCCAGCTCACCACCCGTCCCGAATTCACCCCTCCACTTT,.,TRBV2,.,TRBJ1-6
CASSVGGQRNTIYF,TGTGCCAGCAGCGTAGGGGGACAACGAAACACCATATATTTT,many,TRBV9,.,TRBJ1-3